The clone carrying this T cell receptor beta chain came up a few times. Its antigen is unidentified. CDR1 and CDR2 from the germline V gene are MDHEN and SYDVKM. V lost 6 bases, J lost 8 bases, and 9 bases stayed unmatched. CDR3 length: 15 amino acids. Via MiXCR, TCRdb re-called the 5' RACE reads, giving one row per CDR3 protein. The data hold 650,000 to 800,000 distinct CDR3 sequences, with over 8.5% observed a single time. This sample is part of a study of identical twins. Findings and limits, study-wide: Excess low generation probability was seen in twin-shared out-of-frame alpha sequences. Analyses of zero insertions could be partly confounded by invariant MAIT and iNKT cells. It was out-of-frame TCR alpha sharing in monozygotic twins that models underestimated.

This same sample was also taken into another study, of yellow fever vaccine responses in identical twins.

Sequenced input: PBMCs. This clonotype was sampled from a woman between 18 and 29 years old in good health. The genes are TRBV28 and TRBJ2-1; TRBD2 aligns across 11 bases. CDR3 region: CASRDSGRAVDEQFF. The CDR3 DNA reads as TGTGCCAGCAGAGATAGCGGGAGGGCCGTAGATGAGCAGTTCTTC. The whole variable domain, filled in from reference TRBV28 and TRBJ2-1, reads DVKVTQSSRYLVKRTGEKVFLECVQDMDHENMFWYRQDPGLGLRLIYFSYDVKMKEKGDIPEGYSVSREKKERFSLILESASTNQTSMYLCASRDSGRAVDEQFFGPGTRLTVL.